Listed below are T cell receptor beta chains from one sample, sequenced in a study of blood T cell repertoires in COVID-19. The repertoire was sequenced with immunoSEQ multiplex PCR; TCRdb's copy has only in-frame clones and lacks some. The sample includes about 170,000 clones, 70% to 90% of them seen just once. Sequencing was done on a sample of peripheral blood. These receptors all come from a woman older than 75 with COVID-19, enrolled during active disease. CDR3s include the opening cysteine and the closing phenylalanine or tryptophan. Fields, in order: V gene, clone size, D gene, J gene, CDR3 DNA, CDR3 protein. The D gene is left open where the match is weak. The size of a clone is reported for some rows only, either as once, few or many, or as a class for expanded clones.

V gene: TRBV4-1; clone size: -; D gene: TRBD2; J gene: TRBJ2-1; CDR3 DNA: TGCGCCAGCAGCCACGCTAGCGGGAGGTCGTACAATGAGCAGTTCTTC; CDR3 protein: CASSHASGRSYNEQFF
V gene: TRBV9; clone size: -; D gene: -; J gene: TRBJ1-1; CDR3 DNA: TGTGCCAGCAGCCCCGAGACAGGGAACACTGAAGCTTTCTTT; CDR3 protein: CASSPETGNTEAFF
V gene: TRBV2; clone size: -; D gene: -; J gene: TRBJ2-6; CDR3 DNA: TGTGCCAGCAGCCCCAGGGTATCTGGGGCCAACGTCCTGACTTTC; CDR3 protein: CASSPRVSGANVLTF
V gene: TRBV18; clone size: -; D gene: -; J gene: TRBJ1-1; CDR3 DNA: TGTGCCAGCTCACCACCGACAGCGGGTGACACTGAAGCTTTCTTT; CDR3 protein: CASSPPTAGDTEAFF
V gene: TRBV11-1; clone size: -; D gene: TRBD1; J gene: TRBJ2-7; CDR3 DNA: TGTGCCAGCAGCTTCGGGACAGGATTCTACGAGCAGTACTTC; CDR3 protein: CASSFGTGFYEQYF
V gene: TRBV3-1/TRBV3-2; clone size: -; D gene: -; J gene: TRBJ2-7; CDR3 DNA: TGTGCCAGCAGCCCACAGGTGGTATACTACGAGCAGTACTTC; CDR3 protein: CASSPQVVYYEQYF
V gene: TRBV7-3; clone size: once; D gene: TRBD1; J gene: TRBJ2-7; CDR3 DNA: TGTGCCAGCAGCTGGGGCGCCGGGACAGGGGCTGGCGAGCAGTACTTC; CDR3 protein: CASSWGAGTGAGEQYF
V gene: TRBV2; clone size: -; D gene: -; J gene: TRBJ1-1; CDR3 DNA: TGTGCCAGCATAGTCAGTGGGGCTTCGAACACTGAAGCTTTCTTT; CDR3 protein: CASIVSGASNTEAFF
V gene: TRBV7-3; clone size: -; D gene: TRBD2; J gene: TRBJ2-7; CDR3 DNA: TGTGCCAGCAGCTTAAGGACTAGCGGGAGCGTCAACGAGCAGTACTTC; CDR3 protein: CASSLRTSGSVNEQYF
V gene: TRBV27; clone size: once; D gene: TRBD1; J gene: TRBJ1-5; CDR3 DNA: TGTGCCAGCAGTTCGCTAGCGGGACAGGGGTATAGCAATCAGCCCCAGCATTTT; CDR3 protein: CASSSLAGQGYSNQPQHF
V gene: TRBV5-1; clone size: once; D gene: TRBD2; J gene: TRBJ2-7; CDR3 DNA: TGCGCCAGCAGCGAACAGCGGGGGCCCTACGAGCAGTACTTC; CDR3 protein: CASSEQRGPYEQYF
V gene: TRBV10-2; clone size: -; D gene: -; J gene: TRBJ1-2; CDR3 DNA: TGCGCCAGCAGTGCAACACAGGGCTATGGCTACACCTTC; CDR3 protein: CASSATQGYGYTF
V gene: TRBV6-5; clone size: -; D gene: TRBD1; J gene: TRBJ2-3; CDR3 DNA: TGTGCCAGCAGTTGGACAGGGGGCAGCACAGATACGCAGTATTTT; CDR3 protein: CASSWTGGSTDTQYF
V gene: TRBV19; clone size: -; D gene: TRBD1; J gene: TRBJ2-7; CDR3 DNA: TGTGCCAGTGTCGGGACAGGCCTCTACGAGCAGTACTTC; CDR3 protein: CASVGTGLYEQYF
V gene: TRBV5-8; clone size: -; D gene: TRBD1; J gene: TRBJ2-3; CDR3 DNA: TGTGCCAGCAGCCCTTGGACAGGGAGCACAGATACGCAGTATTTT; CDR3 protein: CASSPWTGSTDTQYF
V gene: TRBV24-1; clone size: -; D gene: TRBD2; J gene: TRBJ2-3; CDR3 DNA: TGTGCCACCAGTGAAGGCGGGGGGGCAGATACGCAGTATTTT; CDR3 protein: CATSEGGGADTQYF
V gene: TRBV27; clone size: -; D gene: -; J gene: TRBJ1-2; CDR3 DNA: TGTGCCAGCAGCGGAAACCGGGTTTTGCCTGGCTACACCTTC; CDR3 protein: CASSGNRVLPGYTF
V gene: TRBV7-2; clone size: -; D gene: -; J gene: TRBJ1-3; CDR3 DNA: TGTGCCAGCAGCCCGGGACACTCTGGAAACACCATATATTTT; CDR3 protein: CASSPGHSGNTIYF
V gene: TRBV7-2; clone size: -; D gene: -; J gene: TRBJ2-6; CDR3 DNA: TGTGCCAGCGCTCGGGATCACTCTGGGGCCAACGTCCTGACTTTC; CDR3 protein: CASARDHSGANVLTF
V gene: TRBV11-2; clone size: -; D gene: -; J gene: TRBJ2-2; CDR3 DNA: TGTGCCAGCAGCTTAGTAACAGCGGGCCGCCCGAACACCGGGGAGCTGTTTTTT; CDR3 protein: CASSLVTAGRPNTGELFF
V gene: TRBV30; clone size: once; D gene: -; J gene: TRBJ2-5; CDR3 DNA: TGTGCCTCCTCAAGTCCGGGACAAGAGACCCAGTACTTC; CDR3 protein: CASSSPGQETQYF
V gene: TRBV3-1/TRBV3-2; clone size: -; D gene: TRBD1; J gene: TRBJ2-7; CDR3 DNA: TGTGCCAGCAGCCAGAACAGGGGGAACGAGCAGTACTTC; CDR3 protein: CASSQNRGNEQYF
V gene: TRBV2; clone size: -; D gene: -; J gene: TRBJ2-2; CDR3 DNA: TGTGCCAGCAGGGGGCTTAACACCGGGGAGCTGTTTTTT; CDR3 protein: CASRGLNTGELFF
V gene: TRBV10-3; clone size: once; D gene: TRBD2; J gene: TRBJ2-5; CDR3 DNA: TGTGCCACCAGGACTAGCGGGGGGACGGGCGGAGAGACCCAGTACTTC; CDR3 protein: CATRTSGGTGGETQYF
V gene: TRBV6-2/TRBV6-3; clone size: -; D gene: -; J gene: TRBJ2-2; CDR3 DNA: TGTGCCAGCAGTGCGACACGGAACACCGGGGAGCTGTTTTTT; CDR3 protein: CASSATRNTGELFF
V gene: TRBV9; clone size: -; D gene: -; J gene: TRBJ2-7; CDR3 DNA: TGTGCCAGCAGCGTAGGAGGGGGGGTCTACGAGCAGTACTTC; CDR3 protein: CASSVGGGVYEQYF
V gene: TRBV2; clone size: -; D gene: TRBD1; J gene: TRBJ1-1; CDR3 DNA: TGTGCCAGCAAGGACAGGGGTAACACTGAAGCTTTCTTT; CDR3 protein: CASKDRGNTEAFF
V gene: TRBV6-4; clone size: -; D gene: -; J gene: TRBJ2-7; CDR3 DNA: TGTGCCAGCACAATCACTAGGCTAGTTCCCTACGAGCAGTACTTC; CDR3 protein: CASTITRLVPYEQYF
V gene: TRBV27; clone size: few; D gene: TRBD2; J gene: TRBJ2-1; CDR3 DNA: TGTGCCAGCGGACTAGCGGGAGGTAGCTCCTACAATGAGCAGTTCTTC; CDR3 protein: CASGLAGGSSYNEQFF
V gene: TRBV11-2; clone size: -; D gene: TRBD2; J gene: TRBJ2-1; CDR3 DNA: TGTGCCAGCAGCTTAGTAGGTGGGACTAGCTGGAGTGAGCAGTTCTTC; CDR3 protein: CASSLVGGTSWSEQFF
V gene: TRBV28; clone size: -; D gene: -; J gene: TRBJ1-2; CDR3 DNA: TGTGCCAGCAGTTTGGAGGGCTATGGCTACACCTTC; CDR3 protein: CASSLEGYGYTF
V gene: TRBV10-1; clone size: -; D gene: TRBD1; J gene: TRBJ2-7; CDR3 DNA: TGCGCCAGCAGTGAGTTAAGACAGGGTACCGAGCAGTACTTC; CDR3 protein: CASSELRQGTEQYF
V gene: TRBV27; clone size: few; D gene: TRBD1; J gene: TRBJ2-3; CDR3 DNA: TGTGCCAGCAACCGACGGCAGGTCAGGGGGACAGATACGCAGTATTTT; CDR3 protein: CASNRRQVRGTDTQYF
V gene: TRBV24-1; clone size: few; D gene: TRBD2; J gene: TRBJ2-1; CDR3 DNA: TGTGCCACCAGCGGACTAGCGGGAGATGAGCAGTTCTTC; CDR3 protein: CATSGLAGDEQFF
V gene: TRBV19; clone size: -; D gene: -; J gene: TRBJ1-2; CDR3 DNA: TGTGCCAGTAGTCCCGGCGGCTATGGCTACACCTTC; CDR3 protein: CASSPGGYGYTF
V gene: TRBV20-1; clone size: -; D gene: TRBD1; J gene: TRBJ1-1; CDR3 DNA: TGCAGTGCTGGAGGGGACAGGGGAGCTTTCTTT; CDR3 protein: CSAGGDRGAFF
V gene: TRBV18; clone size: -; D gene: TRBD1; J gene: TRBJ1-6; CDR3 DNA: TGTGCCAGCTCACCCGAACAGGGGTCACCCCTCCACTTT; CDR3 protein: CASSPEQGSPLHF
V gene: TRBV11-3; clone size: -; D gene: TRBD1; J gene: TRBJ2-6; CDR3 DNA: TGTGCCAGCAGCCGCTCCAGGGGGCCCGGGGCCAACGTCCTGACTTTC; CDR3 protein: CASSRSRGPGANVLTF